What follows are 27 T cell receptor beta chains derived from one specimen sequenced in a study of early T cells in non-severe SARS-CoV-2 infection. MiXCR, run by TCRdb on the 5' RACE reads, gives a single entry per CDR3 protein. The sample contains roughly 120,000 distinct CDR3 sequences, 15% of which appear only once. The sequencing input was whole blood. These receptors were collected from an adult who was a healthcare worker with PCR-confirmed SARS-CoV-2 infection or an uninfected control (not recorded which).

This clonotype was observed a handful of times. The rearrangement joins TRBV3-1 to TRBJ1-3; D not certain. This CDR3 is 13 amino acids long. CDR1 is LGHDT and CDR2 is YNNKEL in the germline V gene (reference sequence). With 4 bases removed from V and 4 bases from J, the gap between germline ends came to 8 bases. The CDR3 loop is CASSRSEGNTIYF. The CDR3 bases are TGTGCCAGCAGCCGATCGGAAGGAAACACCATATATTTT.

This clonotype has only a few counts. J is TRBJ2-1 and V is TRBV5-1; D is tentatively TRBD1 or TRBD2 (6 bases each). The CDR3 sequence is 15 residues long. Germline V CDR1 and CDR2: SGHRS, YFSETQ. The V end was cut by 4 bases, the J end by 6 bases, with 17 bases between. This CDR3 reads CASSQDSRGFNEQFF. CDR3 DNA: TGCGCCAGCAGCCAGGACAGCCGGGGGTTCAATGAGCAGTTCTTC.

CDR3 nucleotide sequence: TGTGCCAGCAGCCTTTCTGAGGACTATGGCTACACCTTC. Translated: CASSLSEDYGYTF. V and J are TRBV7-9 and TRBJ1-2; D uncertain. The CDR3 consists of 13 residues. Germline-derived CDR1 and CDR2 are SEHNR and FQNEAQ (reference sequence). Trimming left V 5 bases short and J 3 bases short, with 10 bases between.

The sample holds many counts of this clonotype. In nucleotides, the CDR3 is TGCGCCAGCAGTTCCGGCTCCGGGACAGGGATCACAGATACGCAGTATTTT. It encodes CASSSGSGTGITDTQYF. This chain links TRBV10-2 with TRBJ2-3, with 9 bases aligning to TRBD1. The germline CDR1 and CDR2 sequences are WSHSY and SAAADI. The CDR3 totals 17 residues. V lost 5 bases to trimming and J lost 2 bases; unmatched junction nucleotides: 11.

This clonotype was picked up a small number of times. CDR3 residues: CASSPNRDNYGYTF. Written as DNA, the CDR3 is TGTGCCAGCTCACCCAACAGGGACAACTATGGCTACACCTTC. J is TRBJ1-2 and V is TRBV18; possible D gene TRBD1, 6 bases. Trimming took 3 bases from V and 2 from J, leaving 10 bases between them. The CDR3 is made up of 14 amino acids. Germline V lookup: CDR1 KGHSH, CDR2 LQKENI.

J is TRBJ2-3 and V is TRBV5-1; TRBD2 agrees at 7 bases. This CDR3 contains 16 residues. The germline V gene encodes CDR1 SGHRS and CDR2 YFSETQ. With V trimmed by 0 bases and J by 0 bases, 4 bases remained unmatched. Here the CDR3 reads CASSLEARESTDTQYF. The CDR3 DNA is TGCGCCAGCAGCTTGGAAGCGCGGGAGAGCACAGATACGCAGTATTTT.

The chain uses TRBV2 and TRBJ1-1; no clear D. V lost 1 base and J 2 bases, leaving 5 bases between the germline ends. CDR1 and CDR2 (germline): SNHLY, FYNNEI. The CDR3 is 13 amino acids. CDR3 in amino acids: CASSEEDNTEAFF. The DNA of the CDR3 is TGTGCCAGCAGTGAAGAAGATAACACTGAAGCTTTCTTT.

The J gene is TRBJ2-7, the V gene TRBV6-6; D gene unclear. There are 11 residues in the CDR3. Trimming took 8 bases from V and 0 from J, leaving 5 bases between them. Germline values: CDR1 MNHNY, CDR2 SVGAGI (reference sequence). This CDR3 is CASGPSYEQYF. The CDR3 DNA is TGTGCCAGCGGCCCCTCCTACGAGCAGTACTTC.

This chain connects TRBV7-9 to TRBJ2-1; D not resolved. The CDR3 extends over 11 amino acids. Trimming shortened V by 5 bases and J by 10 bases, and 9 bases separated the two germline ends. Germline V gene data show CDR1 as SEHNR and CDR2 as FQNEAQ (reference sequence). As DNA, the CDR3 is TGTGCCAGCAGCCCCCTCCAGGAGCAGTTCTTC. Translating it yields CASSPLQEQFF.

This clonotype was picked up a small number of times. The J gene is TRBJ1-4, the V gene TRBV5-1, with no clear D. Germline CDR1 SGHRS, CDR2 YFSETQ. V shed 4 bases and J shed 3 bases, with 13 bases lying between them. The CDR3 totals 15 residues. The CDR3 bases are TGCGCCAGCAGCCCGGACCGAGTATCTAATGAAAAACTGTTTTTT. Translated, it gives CASSPDRVSNEKLFF.

The chain employs TRBV4-1 and TRBJ1-4; the D gene is possibly TRBD1 (6 bases). Germline V gene sequence: CDR1 MGHRA, CDR2 YSYEKL. This CDR3 contains 15 residues. V shed 0 bases and J shed 7 bases, with 12 bases lying between them. The chain's CDR3 is CASSQDTRGGEKLFF. CDR3 sequence (DNA): TGCGCCAGCAGCCAAGATACCAGGGGAGGTGAAAAACTGTTTTTT.

This clonotype was seen a few times. The chain carries TRBV5-5 and TRBJ2-3; 10 nucleotides align to TRBD1. The CDR3 extends over 15 amino acids. V shed 3 bases, J shed 4 bases, and the junction held 5 bases outside the gene matches. Germline CDR1 SGHKS, CDR2 YYEKEE (reference sequence). CDR3 DNA sequence: TGTGCCAGCAGCTCGGGACAGGGGAGCTCAGATACGCAGTATTTT. It encodes CASSSGQGSSDTQYF.

The gene calls are TRBV2 and TRBJ1-2; no clear D. The CDR3 length is 14 residues. Germline-derived CDR1 and CDR2 are SNHLY and FYNNEI. V was pared by 3 bases and J by 4 bases, with 12 bases between. In nucleotides, the CDR3 is TGTGCCAGCAGTGAGGGCTTGAGCGGCTATGGCTACACCTTC. This sequence encodes CASSEGLSGYGYTF.

This chain links TRBV9 with TRBJ1-3; a weak D match, TRBD1 (5 bases). Trimming took off 5 bases at V and 0 bases at J, with 12 bases between the two ends. The CDR3 length is 15 residues. The germline V gene has CDR1 SGDLS and CDR2 YYNGEE. The CDR3 is CASSGAGSSGNTIYF. CDR3 nucleotide sequence: TGTGCCAGCAGTGGGGCGGGTAGCTCTGGAAACACCATATATTTT.

Many counts were recorded for this clonotype. The genes are TRBV7-9 and TRBJ2-1; D not certain. Between the trimmed V and J ends, which lost 1 base and 0 bases, there was a span of 10 bases. CDR3 length: 16 amino acids. Germline V gene data show CDR1 as SEHNR and CDR2 as FQNEAQ (reference sequence). CDR3 sequence: CASSLGLFSSYNEQFF. In DNA, the CDR3 is TGTGCCAGCAGCTTAGGGCTCTTCAGCTCCTACAATGAGCAGTTCTTC.

This clonotype was counted only a few times. The chain carries TRBV3-1 and TRBJ1-6, with D unresolved. Between the trimmed V and J ends, which lost 1 base and 8 bases, there was a span of 12 bases. Per germline, CDR1 LGHDT and CDR2 YNNKEL (reference sequence). The CDR3 is 15 residues long. The CDR3 sequence is CASSQAWRPDSPLHF. CDR3 in DNA: TGTGCCAGCAGCCAAGCCTGGCGACCGGATTCACCCCTCCACTTT.

This clonotype was detected many times. The chain employs TRBV7-9 and TRBJ2-2, with 7 bases lining up with TRBD1. Germline V gene lookup returns CDR1 SEHNR and CDR2 FQNEAQ (reference sequence). V was pared by 1 base and J by 2 bases, with 7 bases of the junction left unmatched. This CDR3 comprises 17 residues. CDR3 protein: CASSLGWDSHNTGELFF. The CDR3 bases are TGTGCCAGCAGCTTAGGATGGGACAGCCATAACACCGGGGAGCTGTTTTTT. The entire variable domain, with the rest obtained from reference TRBV7-9 and TRBJ2-2, is as follows: DTGVSQNPRHKITKRGQNVTFRCDPISEHNRLYWYRQTLGQGPEFLTYFQNEAQLEKSRLLSDRFSAERPKGSFSTLEIQRTEQGDSAMYLCASSLGWDSHNTGELFFGEGSRLTVL.

This clonotype occurred many times. The rearrangement joins TRBV30 to TRBJ1-5, with D possibly matching TRBD1 (5 bases). Trimming removed 3 bases at V and 2 bases at J, with 11 bases between. Per germline, CDR1 GTSNPN and CDR2 SVGIG (reference sequence). There are 14 residues in the CDR3. DNA of the CDR3: TGTGCCTGGAGCCGGGGCTACGGCAATCAGCCCCAGCATTTT. It translates to CAWSRGYGNQPQHF.

This clonotype was counted only a few times. This chain links TRBV7-9 with TRBJ2-7, with D unclear. Germline CDR1 SEHNR, CDR2 FQNEAQ (reference sequence). V was shortened by 4 bases and J by 3 bases, with 13 bases between the two germline ends. The CDR3 is made up of 14 amino acids. In DNA form, the CDR3 reads TGTGCCAGCAGCTCTGGGGTTGGCTACTACGAGCAGTACTTC. Its translation: CASSSGVGYYEQYF. The full variable domain, completed using reference TRBV7-9 and TRBJ2-7, is DTGVSQNPRHKITKRGQNVTFRCDPISEHNRLYWYRQTLGQGPEFLTYFQNEAQLEKSRLLSDRFSAERPKGSFSTLEIQRTEQGDSAMYLCASSSGVGYYEQYFGPGTRLTVT.

In its sample, this clonotype was seen a few times. The rearrangement links TRBV3-1 to TRBJ1-2, with 7 bases lining up with TRBD1. The CDR3 has 14 residues. Germline trimming cut 4 bases from V and 2 bases from J; bases unmatched to any gene: 4. Germline-derived CDR1 and CDR2 are LGHDT and YNNKEL (reference sequence). In nucleotides, the CDR3 is TGTGCCAGCAGCCGGGAGACAGGGAACTATGGCTACACCTTC. Translating gives CASSRETGNYGYTF.

This clonotype was counted only a few times. V usage is TRBV19 and J usage is TRBJ1-6, with TRBD1 matching over 7 bases. The V gene end was trimmed by 6 bases and the J gene end by 4 bases; junction bases not matched to a gene: 9. Germline V gene data show CDR1 as LNHDA and CDR2 as SQIVND (reference sequence). The CDR3 sequence is 16 residues long. The CDR3 protein is CASREQGTGYNSPLHF. Written as DNA, the CDR3 is TGTGCCAGTAGAGAACAGGGGACCGGTTATAATTCACCCCTCCACTTT.

The chain employs TRBV12-3 or TRBV12-4 and TRBJ2-3; D gene ambiguous. V lost 6 bases and J lost 0, with 7 bases in between. CDR3 length equals 13 residues. CDR3 bases: TGTGCCAGCAGCCTGACAAGCACAGATACGCAGTATTTT. This gives the protein CASSLTSTDTQYF.

The sample holds a few counts of this clonotype. The chain is built from TRBV5-1 and TRBJ1-1, with D tentatively TRBD1 (6 bases). The length of the CDR3 is 13 residues. Trimming stripped 3 bases from V and 3 bases from J, with 9 bases between. Germline-derived CDR1 and CDR2 are SGHRS and YFSETQ. The CDR3 bases are TGCGCCAGCAGCTCCGGGACACACACTGAAGCTTTCTTT. Protein: CASSSGTHTEAFF. Supplemented by reference TRBV5-1 and TRBJ1-1, the full variable domain reads KAGVTQTPRYLIKTRGQQVTLSCSPISGHRSVSWYQQTPGQGLQFLFEYFSETQRNKGNFPGRFSGRQFSNSRSEMNVSTLELGDSALYLCASSSGTHTEAFFGQGTRLTVV.

J is TRBJ1-1 and V is TRBV5-1; tentative D call: TRBD1 (6 bases). This CDR3 has 11 residues. Trimming removed 6 bases at V and 12 bases at J, with 15 bases between. Germline V gene data show CDR1 as SGHRS and CDR2 as YFSETQ. The CDR3 DNA sequence: TGCGCCAGCACCGCGGAGGGGGGAACTTTCTTT. It yields the protein CASTAEGGTFF.

The chain couples TRBV2 to TRBJ1-1; 7 bases match TRBD1. The CDR3 extends over 13 amino acids. The V gene's germline CDR1 is SNHLY and CDR2 FYNNEI. Losses at the gene ends were 9 bases for V and 0 bases for J; bases not matched to a gene: 4. CDR3 sequence (DNA): TGTGCCAGTCGGGACAGCCTGAACACTGAAGCTTTCTTT. Protein: CASRDSLNTEAFF.

There are a few counts of this clonotype. J is TRBJ2-4 and V is TRBV4-1, with 8 positions matching TRBD2. Germline V gene sequence: CDR1 MGHRA, CDR2 YSYEKL. The CDR3 consists of 17 residues. V lost 1 base to trimming and J lost 3 bases; unmatched junction nucleotides: 8. The CDR3 reads CASSQVGRGLVKNIQYF. CDR3 sequence (DNA): TGCGCCAGCAGCCAAGTAGGGAGGGGACTAGTCAAAAACATTCAGTACTTC.

This clonotype was seen a few times. V and J are TRBV12-3 or TRBV12-4 and TRBJ2-7, with D unclear. Trimming left V 3 bases short and J 7 bases short, with 7 bases between. The CDR3 is 11 residues long. CDR3 region: CASSFGREQYF. The CDR3 coding sequence is TGTGCCAGCAGTTTTGGCAGGGAGCAGTACTTC.